This TCR beta chain derives from a study of cytomegalovirus exposure and HLA in healthy donors. Whole-study results and caveats: Specificity of a few CMV-associated chains for CMV antigens was verified in vitro. Prior analysis indicated that the majority of TCR beta V segments exhibited productivity approximately 90% or approximately 30% of the time. Cytomegalovirus status was reportedly diagnosed by the classifier with high sensitivity and specificity. Cytomegalovirus association was assigned to 150 to 200 TCR beta chains.

CDR3 length: 12 amino acids. Trimming stripped 6 bases from V and 0 bases from J, with 5 bases between. From germline, CDR1 is MDHEN and CDR2 SYDVKM. Use of 60 Vbeta and 13 Jbeta primers characterized the PCR. Repertoires were generated with immunoSEQ multiplex PCR, while TCRdb's copy carries only in-frame clones and drops some. This table holds 200,000 or so clones, roughly 84% found once. In regard to this clone: No antigen is known for it.

V usage is TRBV28 and J usage is TRBJ1-1, with D hard to call. The origin of this receptor is a boy aged 5-17 years in good health and CMV-seronegative. The material sequenced was PBMCs. CDR3 nucleotide sequence: TGTGCCAGCAGCCACATGAACACTGAAGCTTTCTTT. Amino acid sequence: CASSHMNTEAFF.